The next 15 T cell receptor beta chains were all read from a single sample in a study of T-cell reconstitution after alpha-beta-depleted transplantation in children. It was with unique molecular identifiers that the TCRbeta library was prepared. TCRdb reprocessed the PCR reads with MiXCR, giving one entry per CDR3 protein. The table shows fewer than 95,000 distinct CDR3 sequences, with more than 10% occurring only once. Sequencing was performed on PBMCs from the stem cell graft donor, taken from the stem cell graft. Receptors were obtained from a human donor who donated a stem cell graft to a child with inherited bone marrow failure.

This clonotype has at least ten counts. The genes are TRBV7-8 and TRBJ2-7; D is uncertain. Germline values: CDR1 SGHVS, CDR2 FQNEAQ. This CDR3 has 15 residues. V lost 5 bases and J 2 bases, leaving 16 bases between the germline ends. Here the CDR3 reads CASSPIDLPPYEQYF. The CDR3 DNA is TGTGCCAGCAGCCCGATCGACCTCCCTCCCTACGAGCAGTACTTC.

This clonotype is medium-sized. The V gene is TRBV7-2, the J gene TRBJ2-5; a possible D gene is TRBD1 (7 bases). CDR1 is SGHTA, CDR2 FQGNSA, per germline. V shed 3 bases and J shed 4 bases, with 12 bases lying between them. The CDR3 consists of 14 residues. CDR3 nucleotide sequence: TGTGCCAGCAGCTTGCTTCAGGGGGGAGAGACCCAGTACTTC. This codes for CASSLLQGGETQYF.

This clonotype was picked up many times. CDR3: CASSHEGRTGELFF. Here the CDR3 DNA reads TGCGCCAGCAGCCACGAAGGGCGAACCGGGGAGCTGTTTTTT. The chain is built from TRBV5-1 and TRBJ2-2; no clear D gene. The CDR3 loop spans 14 amino acids. V gave up 4 bases and J gave up 5 bases, with 12 bases separating them. Germline lookup yields CDR1 SGHRS and CDR2 YFSETQ.

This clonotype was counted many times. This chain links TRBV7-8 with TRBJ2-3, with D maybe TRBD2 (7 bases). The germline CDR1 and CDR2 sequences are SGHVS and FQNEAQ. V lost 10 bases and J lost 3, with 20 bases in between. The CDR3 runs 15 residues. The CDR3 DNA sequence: TGTGCCACGAGGGGGGGGGTTGCGGGGACAGATACGCAGTATTTT. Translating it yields CATRGGVAGTDTQYF.

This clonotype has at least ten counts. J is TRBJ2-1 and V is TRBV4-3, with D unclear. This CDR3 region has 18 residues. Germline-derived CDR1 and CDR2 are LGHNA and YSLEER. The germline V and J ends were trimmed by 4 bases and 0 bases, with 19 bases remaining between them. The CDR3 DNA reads TGCGCCAGCAGCCTCATACGGACGGACCGGAGCTCCTACAATGAGCAGTTCTTC. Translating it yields CASSLIRTDRSSYNEQFF.

The CDR3 coding sequence is TGTGCCAGCAGGGGCCGCGGAGGGAATGAGCAGTTCTTC. This gives the protein CASRGRGGNEQFF. The chain combines TRBV28 with TRBJ2-1, with D possibly being TRBD2 (6 bases). Germline CDR1 and CDR2: MDHEN and SYDVKM. The CDR3 is 13 residues long. V was trimmed by 6 bases and J by 7 bases, leaving 13 bases between them.

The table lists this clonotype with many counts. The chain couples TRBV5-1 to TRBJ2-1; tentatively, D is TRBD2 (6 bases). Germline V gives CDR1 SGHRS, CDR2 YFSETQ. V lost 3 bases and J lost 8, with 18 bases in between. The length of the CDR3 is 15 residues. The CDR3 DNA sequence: TGCGCCAGCAGCTCACTAGCTAATGGATACGATGAGCAGTTCTTC. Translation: CASSSLANGYDEQFF.

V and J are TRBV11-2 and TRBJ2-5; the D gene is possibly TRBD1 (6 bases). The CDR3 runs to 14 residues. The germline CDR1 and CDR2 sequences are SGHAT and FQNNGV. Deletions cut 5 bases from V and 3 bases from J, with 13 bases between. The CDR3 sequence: CASSTLTGEETQYF. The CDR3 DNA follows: TGTGCCAGCAGCACCCTGACAGGCGAAGAGACCCAGTACTTC.

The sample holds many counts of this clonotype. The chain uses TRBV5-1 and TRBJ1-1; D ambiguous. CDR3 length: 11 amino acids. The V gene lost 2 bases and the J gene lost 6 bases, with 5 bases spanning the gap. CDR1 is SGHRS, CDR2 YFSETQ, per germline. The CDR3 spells CASSFGPEAFF. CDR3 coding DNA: TGCGCCAGCAGCTTCGGCCCTGAAGCTTTCTTT.

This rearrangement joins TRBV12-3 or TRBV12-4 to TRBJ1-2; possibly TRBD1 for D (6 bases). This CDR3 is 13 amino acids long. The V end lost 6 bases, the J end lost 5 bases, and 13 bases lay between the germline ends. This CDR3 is CASRYTGSYGYTF. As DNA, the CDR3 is TGTGCCAGCAGATATACAGGGAGTTATGGCTACACCTTC.

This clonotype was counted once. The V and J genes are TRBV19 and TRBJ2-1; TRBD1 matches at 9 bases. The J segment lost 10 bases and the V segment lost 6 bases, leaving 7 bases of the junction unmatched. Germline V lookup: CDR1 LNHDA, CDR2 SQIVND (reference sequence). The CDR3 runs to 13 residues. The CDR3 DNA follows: TGTGCCAGTAGGGGGACAGGGAGTTGGGAGCAGTTCTTC. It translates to CASRGTGSWEQFF.

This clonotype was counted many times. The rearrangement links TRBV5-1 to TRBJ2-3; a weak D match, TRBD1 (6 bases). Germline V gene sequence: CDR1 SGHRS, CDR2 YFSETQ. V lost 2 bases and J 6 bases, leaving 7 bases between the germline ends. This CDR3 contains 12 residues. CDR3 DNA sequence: TGCGCCAGCAGCTTAAGGGGGGATACGCAGTATTTT. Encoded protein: CASSLRGDTQYF.

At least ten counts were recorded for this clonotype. For the CDR3, the DNA is TGTGCCAGCAGCCAAGTCGTGGGAGCCCGCGGAGACATTCAGTACTTC. This sequence encodes CASSQVVGARGDIQYF. V is TRBV3-1 and J is TRBJ2-4; possibly TRBD2 for D (5 bases). Germline V gene lookup returns CDR1 LGHDT and CDR2 YNNKEL (reference sequence). The CDR3 has 16 residues. The V end was cut by 1 base, the J end by 8 bases, with 18 bases between. Combining the CDR3 with reference TRBV3-1 and TRBJ2-4 gives the whole variable domain DTAVSQTPKYLVTQMGNDKSIKCEQNLGHDTMYWYKQDSKKFLKIMFSYNNKELIINETVPNRFSPKSPDKAHLNLHINSLELGDSAVYFCASSQVVGARGDIQYFGAGTRLSVL.

The CDR3 DNA sequence: TGTGCCAGCAGCTTTGGACAGGGCTATGTGGAGCAGTACTTC. Protein: CASSFGQGYVEQYF. The chain employs TRBV5-6 and TRBJ2-7, with 8 bases identical to TRBD1. CDR1 and CDR2 (germline): SGHDT, YYEEEE. With 2 bases clipped from V and 7 bases from J, the junction kept 8 bases outside the gene matches. The CDR3 loop spans 14 amino acids.

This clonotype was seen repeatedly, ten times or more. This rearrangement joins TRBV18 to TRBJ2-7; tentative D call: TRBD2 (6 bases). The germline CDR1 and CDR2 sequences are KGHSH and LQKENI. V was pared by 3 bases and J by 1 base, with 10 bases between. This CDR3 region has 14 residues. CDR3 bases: TGTGCCAGCTCACCCGGAGGGGCTTCCTACGAGCAGTACTTC. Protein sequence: CASSPGGASYEQYF.